The 32 T cell receptor beta chains reported below all come from one sample, sequenced in a study of technical replicates of blood from a few donors. Data came from immunoSEQ multiplex PCR; TCRdb stores just in-frame clones and leaves some out. This sample has 65,000 to 80,000 clones, with 98% found just once. Sequenced sample: T cells isolated from PBMCs. Source of these receptors: a human donor in good health.

In its sample, this clone was seen once. The chain employs TRBV28 and TRBJ2-4; D perhaps matches TRBD2 (5 bases). This CDR3 contains 15 residues. Germline V gene data show CDR1 as MDHEN and CDR2 as SYDVKM. V lost 5 bases, J lost 1 base, and 12 bases lay in between. The CDR3 loop is CASSLLPGAKNIQYF. CDR3 bases: TGTGCCAGCAGTCTACTACCGGGGGCCAAAAACATTCAGTACTTC.

V is TRBV5-6 and J is TRBJ1-1, with a weak D call TRBD1 (5 bases). Deletions cut 1 base from V and 5 bases from J, with 15 bases between. The length of the CDR3 is 15 residues. Germline CDR1 reads SGHDT; CDR2 reads YYEEEE. In DNA form, the CDR3 reads TGTGCCAGCAGCTTGCGCGGGGCGTGGGGGACTGAAGCTTTCTTT. Amino acid sequence: CASSLRGAWGTEAFF.

The V and J genes are TRBV20-1 and TRBJ1-1, with D unclear. Germline V gene lookup returns CDR1 DFQATT and CDR2 SNEGSKA (reference sequence). The V and J ends lost 8 bases and 7 bases respectively, with 14 bases between them. This CDR3 is built from 11 residues. The CDR3 reads CSPSDTLEAFF. The CDR3 nucleotides are TGCAGTCCTTCAGATACCCTTGAAGCTTTCTTT.

This chain links TRBV19 with TRBJ2-5; weak D call: TRBD1 (5 bases). The germline CDR1 and CDR2 sequences are LNHDA and SQIVND (reference sequence). Trimming pared 2 bases from V and 2 bases from J, leaving 9 bases between. CDR3 size: 14 residues. For the CDR3, the DNA is TGTGCCAGTAGTATATCTGACAGACAAGAGACCCAGTACTTC. The encoded protein is CASSISDRQETQYF.

The gene calls are TRBV11-2 and TRBJ2-1; D may be TRBD1 (8 bases). The germline V and J ends were trimmed by 4 bases and 8 bases, with 15 bases remaining between them. The CDR3 consists of 14 residues. Germline loops: CDR1 SGHAT, CDR2 FQNNGV. This chain's CDR3 is CASSSRQGRDEQFF. CDR3 coding DNA: TGTGCCAGCAGCTCGAGACAGGGGAGGGATGAGCAGTTCTTC.

The chain is built from TRBV5-1 and TRBJ1-1; 9 bases match TRBD1. Germline lookup yields CDR1 SGHRS and CDR2 YFSETQ. The CDR3 totals 16 residues. V gave up 0 bases and J gave up 1 base; unmatched junction bases: 4. CDR3 sequence: CASSLGGTGRNTEAFF. The CDR3 DNA reads as TGCGCCAGCAGCTTGGGGGGGACAGGGAGGAACACTGAAGCTTTCTTT. Filled out from reference TRBV5-1 and TRBJ1-1, the complete variable domain reads KAGVTQTPRYLIKTRGQQVTLSCSPISGHRSVSWYQQTPGQGLQFLFEYFSETQRNKGNFPGRFSGRQFSNSRSEMNVSTLELGDSALYLCASSLGGTGRNTEAFFGQGTRLTVV.

The J gene is TRBJ2-2, the V gene TRBV5-4; TRBD1 aligns across 8 bases. CDR3 length: 14 amino acids. Germline V gene lookup returns CDR1 SGHNT and CDR2 YYREEE (reference sequence). After removal of 4 bases from V and 6 bases from J, the junction contained 5 bases not matched to a gene. CDR3 amino acids: CASSLLDRAGELFF. CDR3 bases: TGTGCCAGCAGCCTCCTGGACAGGGCCGGGGAGCTGTTTTTT.

The chain joins TRBV7-9 to TRBJ2-7; tentative D call: TRBD2 (6 bases). V was pared by 5 bases and J by 2 bases, with 10 bases between. The CDR3 runs to 13 residues. Germline assignment: CDR1 SEHNR and CDR2 FQNEAQ (reference sequence). CDR3 residues: CASSRGTAYEQYF. The DNA for the CDR3 is TGTGCCAGCAGCCGCGGGACGGCCTACGAGCAGTACTTC.

The chain joins TRBV11-3 to TRBJ2-7; D not certain. The CDR3 is 14 amino acids. CDR1 is SGHNT and CDR2 is YENEEA in the germline V gene. V lost 1 base, J lost 1 base, and 8 bases lay in between. This CDR3 reads CASSLGGFSYEQYF. Here the CDR3 DNA reads TGTGCCAGCAGCTTAGGAGGATTTTCCTACGAGCAGTACTTC.

This sequence joins TRBV19 and TRBJ2-5; D is possibly TRBD1 (6 bases). Trimming shortened V by 4 bases and J by 4 bases, and 10 bases separated the two germline ends. This CDR3 has 13 amino acids. Germline CDR1 is LNHDA and CDR2 is SQIVND (reference sequence). The CDR3 DNA follows: TGTGCCAGTAGTACGACAGGAGTAGAGACCCAGTACTTC. Protein: CASSTTGVETQYF. The full variable domain, with the rest looked up from reference TRBV19 and TRBJ2-5, is DGGITQSPKYLFRKEGQNVTLSCEQNLNHDAMYWYRQDPGQGLRLIYYSQIVNDFQKGDIAEGYSVSREKKESFPLTVTSAQKNPTAFYLCASSTTGVETQYFGPGTRLLVL.

V usage is TRBV4-3 and J usage is TRBJ1-4; TRBD1 agrees at 11 bases. The J segment lost 7 bases and the V segment lost 0 bases, leaving 4 bases of the junction unmatched. CDR3 length: 16 amino acids. CDR1 is LGHNA and CDR2 is YSLEER in the germline V gene. CDR3 DNA: TGCGCCAGCAGCCAAGATCCCGGGACAGGGGGTGAAAAACTGTTTTTT. Its translation: CASSQDPGTGGEKLFF.

The chain employs TRBV11-2 and TRBJ2-7; no definite D call. Trimming took off 1 base at V and 2 bases at J, with 6 bases between the two ends. The germline V gene encodes CDR1 SGHAT and CDR2 FQNNGV. The CDR3 extends over 13 amino acids. The CDR3, as DNA: TGTGCCAGCAGCTTAGCCCTTGCCTACGAGCAGTACTTC. It specifies CASSLALAYEQYF.

The chain has TRBV27 and TRBJ2-7, with 10 bases fitting TRBD1. This CDR3 spans 14 amino acids. Germline-derived CDR1 and CDR2 are MNHEY and SMNVEV (reference sequence). The ends lost 7 bases at V and 2 bases at J; junction bases unmatched: 5. The CDR3: CASKWTGGPYEQYF. The CDR3 DNA is TGTGCCAGCAAATGGACAGGGGGTCCCTACGAGCAGTACTTC.

The V and J genes are TRBV2 and TRBJ1-5; D might be TRBD1 (6 bases). V gave up 6 bases and J gave up 7 bases, with 22 bases separating them. The CDR3 sequence is 16 residues long. Germline-derived CDR1 and CDR2 are SNHLY and FYNNEI. The CDR3 nucleotides read TGTGCCAGCAGCCTAACCCTACAGGGAAAGGAGCAGCCCCAGCATTTT. Residues: CASSLTLQGKEQPQHF. The complete variable domain, with remaining parts taken from reference TRBV2 and TRBJ1-5, reads EPEVTQTPSHQVTQMGQEVILRCVPISNHLYFYWYRQILGQKVEFLVSFYNNEISEKSEIFDDQFSVERPDGSNFTLKIRSTKLEDSAMYFCASSLTLQGKEQPQHFGDGTRLSIL.

The V and J genes are TRBV10-3 and TRBJ2-3; tentative D call: TRBD1 (6 bases). V was trimmed by 3 bases and J by 1 base, leaving 11 bases between them. The CDR3 length is 15 residues. The germline gives CDR1 ENHRY, CDR2 SYGVKD. The CDR3 loop reads CAISEQGFGTDTQYF. Written as DNA, the CDR3 is TGTGCCATCAGTGAACAGGGCTTCGGCACAGATACGCAGTATTTT.

The CDR3 DNA sequence: TGTGCCAGCAGCTTAGTACAGGGCCAAGAGACCCAGTACTTC. As protein: CASSLVQGQETQYF. This sequence joins TRBV13 and TRBJ2-5; possible D gene TRBD1, 6 bases. Germline-derived CDR1 and CDR2 are PRHDT and FYEKMQ (reference sequence). The CDR3 is 14 residues long. Trimming left V 1 base short and J 1 base short, with 7 bases between.

In this sample, this clone turned up once. The rearrangement joins TRBV10-1 to TRBJ1-5; 7 nucleotides match TRBD1. Germline CDR1 reads WNHNN; CDR2 reads SYGVQD (reference sequence). With V trimmed by 7 bases and J by 10 bases, 31 bases remained unmatched. The CDR3 runs 20 residues. This CDR3 is CASTFDPAGEGTAVLKPQHF. The CDR3 nucleotides are TGCGCCAGCACTTTCGATCCCGCCGGTGAAGGGACAGCTGTTTTGAAACCCCAGCATTTT.

This clone was seen a handful of times. The CDR3 reads CASSHREGAYEQYF. CDR3 bases: TGCGCCAGCAGCCACCGGGAGGGGGCCTACGAGCAGTACTTC. The chain combines TRBV4-3 with TRBJ2-7; the match to TRBD2 covers 8 bases. The CDR3 loop spans 14 amino acids. J gave up 2 bases and V 3 bases, and 3 bases lay outside the gene matches. Per germline, CDR1 LGHNA and CDR2 YSLEER.

The chain uses TRBV14 and TRBJ1-1; D uncertain. This CDR3 has 15 residues. V dropped 2 bases and J dropped 5 bases, with 15 bases sitting between them. Looked up from germline, CDR1 is SGHDN and CDR2 is FVKESK. The chain's CDR3 is CASSQNPGRETEAFF. CDR3 in DNA: TGTGCCAGCAGCCAAAACCCGGGAAGAGAGACTGAAGCTTTCTTT.

The rearrangement joins TRBV10-3 to TRBJ2-1, with D maybe TRBD2 (5 bases). The CDR3 extends over 14 amino acids. Germline-derived CDR1 and CDR2 are ENHRY and SYGVKD. Trimming left V 7 bases short and J 8 bases short, with 18 bases between. CDR3 nucleotide sequence: TGTGCCATCAACAAACTAGATAATGCCGATGAGCAGTTCTTC. Its protein is CAINKLDNADEQFF.

There are a few counts of this clone. The chain links TRBV7-2 to TRBJ1-1; maybe TRBD1 (6 bases). CDR3 length: 13 amino acids. The ends were cut back, 2 bases at V and 3 bases at J, with 7 bases in the middle. The germline V gene encodes CDR1 SGHTA and CDR2 FQGNSA. CDR3 residues: CASSLNRDTEAFF. DNA for the CDR3: TGTGCCAGCAGCTTAAACAGGGACACTGAAGCTTTCTTT.

V usage is TRBV7-8 and J usage is TRBJ1-1, with D hard to call. Trimming took off 4 bases at V and 1 base at J, with 22 bases between the two ends. Germline V gene lookup returns CDR1 SGHVS and CDR2 FQNEAQ. The CDR3 spans 18 residues. The CDR3 region is CASSSIRGMEQQNTEAFF. The CDR3 bases are TGTGCCAGCAGCTCAATTAGAGGAATGGAGCAGCAGAACACTGAAGCTTTCTTT.

This chain joins TRBV27 and TRBJ1-1; 8 nucleotides agree with TRBD1. CDR1 MNHEY and CDR2 SMNVEV come from the germline V gene (reference sequence). This CDR3 has 13 residues. Losses at the gene ends were 2 bases for V and 8 bases for J; bases not matched to a gene: 4. The CDR3: CASSLQGAGEAFF. CDR3 sequence (DNA): TGTGCCAGCAGTTTACAGGGGGCGGGAGAAGCTTTCTTT.

CDR3: CASSLTSGSPNEQYF. The CDR3 DNA reads TGTGCCAGCAGCCTCACTAGCGGGAGTCCCAACGAGCAGTACTTC. The rearrangement links TRBV5-6 to TRBJ2-7, with 11 bases that match TRBD2. Trimming took 4 bases from V and 5 from J; bases not matched to a gene: 8. Germline V gives CDR1 SGHDT, CDR2 YYEEEE. CDR3 length: 15 amino acids.

The gene calls are TRBV12-5 and TRBJ2-1; D might be TRBD1 (6 bases). In germline, CDR1 is LGHNT, CDR2 FRNRAP. The CDR3 is 13 amino acids. The V gene lost 7 bases and the J gene lost 7 bases, with 14 bases spanning the gap. CDR3 in DNA: TGTGCTAGTGAGGGGGAGATGGGAAATGAGCAGTTCTTC. Translation gives CASEGEMGNEQFF.

The chain couples TRBV11-2 to TRBJ2-1; 11 positions match TRBD2. V lost 2 bases, J lost 2 bases, and 2 bases stayed unmatched. Germline V lookup: CDR1 SGHAT, CDR2 FQNNGV. The CDR3 spans 16 residues. The DNA of the CDR3 is TGTGCCAGCAGCTTACGGGGACTAGCGGCCTACAATGAGCAGTTCTTC. It translates to CASSLRGLAAYNEQFF.

The rearrangement uses TRBV5-6 and TRBJ2-5; D perhaps matches TRBD1 (5 bases). Germline V gene sequence: CDR1 SGHDT, CDR2 YYEEEE. Trimming shortened V by 1 base and J by 4 bases, and 11 bases separated the two germline ends. CDR3 length: 14 residues. CDR3 in DNA: TGTGCCAGCAGCTTGAGCTGGGGCCGAGAGACCCAGTACTTC. This translates into CASSLSWGRETQYF.

The chain links TRBV5-4 to TRBJ2-3, with D maybe TRBD1 (6 bases). Deletions cut 9 bases from V and 6 bases from J, with 14 bases between. Germline loops: CDR1 SGHNT, CDR2 YYREEE (reference sequence). This CDR3 is 12 amino acids long. CDR3 nucleotide sequence: TGTGCCACACAGGGAGAGGGGGATACGCAGTATTTT. Its protein is CATQGEGDTQYF.

CDR3 in amino acids: CASSVAGLGVYEQYF. As DNA, the CDR3 is TGTGCCAGCAGCGTCGCGGGACTAGGGGTTTACGAGCAGTACTTC. The gene calls are TRBV5-4 and TRBJ2-7; 8 positions match TRBD2. CDR3 length: 15 residues. Germline lookup yields CDR1 SGHNT and CDR2 YYREEE (reference sequence). Unmatched junction bases numbered 10, after V lost 4 bases and J lost 4 bases.

Comments on this clone: The junction departs from the called germline gene at one end, perhaps through a read error. V gene TRBV7-7 combines with J gene TRBJ2-5; D is ambiguous. Germline CDR1 reads SSHAT; CDR2 reads FNYEAQ (reference sequence). CDR3 length: 12 residues. For the CDR3, the DNA is TGTGCTAGCAGCGCCAACATAGAGACCCAGTACTTC. Its translation is CASSANIETQYF. Full variable domain (outside the CDR3, taken from reference TRBV7-7 and TRBJ2-5): GAGVSQSPRYKVTKRGQDVTLRCDPISSHATLYWYQQALGQGPEFLTYFNYEAQPDKSGLPSDRFSAERPEGSISTLTIQRTEQRDSAMYRCASSANIETQYFGPGTRLLVL.

This chain joins TRBV29-1 and TRBJ2-1; D may be TRBD1 (6 bases). Germline loops: CDR1 SQVTM, CDR2 ANQGSEA. V lost 1 base, J lost 2 bases, and 9 bases lay in between. CDR3 length: 14 amino acids. The CDR3 reads CSVEGGTPYNEQFF. The CDR3 DNA sequence: TGCAGCGTTGAAGGAGGGACACCCTACAATGAGCAGTTCTTC.

The chain employs TRBV28 and TRBJ1-1, with D unclear. V gave up 7 bases and J gave up 2 bases, with 5 bases separating them. The CDR3 runs to 11 residues. The germline V gene has CDR1 MDHEN and CDR2 SYDVKM. CDR3 DNA: TGTGCCAGCATACTCAACACTGAAGCTTTCTTT. The encoded protein is CASILNTEAFF.